This TCR beta chain was sequenced in a study of T cells after somatic rescue of genetic block. Sequenced by immunoSEQ multiplex PCR; TCRdb stores in-frame clones only, minus some. The sample records 9,500 to 15,000 clones, roughly 70% being singletons. V was clipped by 3 bases and J by 4 bases, with 13 bases between them. The CDR3 has 14 residues. Looked up from germline, CDR1 is MDHEN and CDR2 is SYDVKM. This chain links TRBV28 with TRBJ2-7; TRBD1 might be the D (7 bases). Sequencing was performed on peripheral blood mononuclear cells (PBMCs). The receptor's source is a boy between 10 and 17 years old. CDR3 sequence reads: CASSFVTGRYEQYF. The CDR3 bases are TGTGCCAGCAGTTTTGTGACAGGGAGGTACGAGCAGTACTTC.